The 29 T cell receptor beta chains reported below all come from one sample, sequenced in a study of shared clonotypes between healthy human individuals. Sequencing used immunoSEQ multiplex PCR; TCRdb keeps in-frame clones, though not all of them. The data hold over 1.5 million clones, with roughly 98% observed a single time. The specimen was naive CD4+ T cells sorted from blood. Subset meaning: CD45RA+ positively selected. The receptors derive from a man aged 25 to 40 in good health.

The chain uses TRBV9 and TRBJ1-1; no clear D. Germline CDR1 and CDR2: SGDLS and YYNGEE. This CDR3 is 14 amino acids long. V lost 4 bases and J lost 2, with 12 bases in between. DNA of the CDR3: TGTGCCAGCAGCCCTAGACTGTTAAACACTGAAGCTTTCTTT. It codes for CASSPRLLNTEAFF.

The CDR3 protein is CARSGGFERGPDNEKLFF. CDR3 DNA sequence: TGCGCCAGAAGTGGAGGGTTCGAACGGGGACCTGACAATGAAAAACTGTTTTTT. The chain recombines TRBV5-1 with TRBJ1-4, with D tentatively TRBD1 (5 bases). Trimming shortened V by 8 bases and J by 5 bases, and 28 bases separated the two germline ends. CDR1 is SGHRS, CDR2 YFSETQ, per germline. The CDR3 runs 18 residues.

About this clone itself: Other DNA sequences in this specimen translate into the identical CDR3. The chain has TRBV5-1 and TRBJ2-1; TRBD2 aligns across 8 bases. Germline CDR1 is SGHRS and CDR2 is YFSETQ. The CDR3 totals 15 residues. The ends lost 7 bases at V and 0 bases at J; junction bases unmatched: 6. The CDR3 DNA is TGCGCCAGCTCTAGCGGGCTTAGCTCCTACAATGAGCAGTTCTTC. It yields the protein CASSSGLSSYNEQFF.

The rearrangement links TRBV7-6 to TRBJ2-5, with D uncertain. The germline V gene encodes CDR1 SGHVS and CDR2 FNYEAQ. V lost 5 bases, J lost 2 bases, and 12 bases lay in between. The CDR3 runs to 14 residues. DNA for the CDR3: TGTGCCAGCAGCCGCCACATGGATCAAGAGACCCAGTACTTC. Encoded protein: CASSRHMDQETQYF.

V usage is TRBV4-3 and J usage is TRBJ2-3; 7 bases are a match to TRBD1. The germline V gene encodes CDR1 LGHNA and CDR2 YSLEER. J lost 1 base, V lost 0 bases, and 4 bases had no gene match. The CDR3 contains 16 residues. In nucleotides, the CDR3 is TGCGCCAGCAGCCAAGATCAGGGGACAGGCACAGATACGCAGTATTTT. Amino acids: CASSQDQGTGTDTQYF.

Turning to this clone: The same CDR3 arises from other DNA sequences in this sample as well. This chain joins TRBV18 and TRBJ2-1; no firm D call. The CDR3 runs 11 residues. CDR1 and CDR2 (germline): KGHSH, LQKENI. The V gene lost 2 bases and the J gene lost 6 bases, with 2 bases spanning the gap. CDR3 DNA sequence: TGTGCCAGCTCACCAGCCAATGAGCAGTTCTTC. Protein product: CASSPANEQFF.

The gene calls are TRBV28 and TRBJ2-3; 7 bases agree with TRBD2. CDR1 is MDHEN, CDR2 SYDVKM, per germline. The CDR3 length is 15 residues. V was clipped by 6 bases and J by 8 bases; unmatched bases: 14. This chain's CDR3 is CASSSLGGRGGTQYF. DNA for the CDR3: TGTGCCAGCAGCTCCTTGGGCGGGAGAGGAGGTACGCAGTATTTT.

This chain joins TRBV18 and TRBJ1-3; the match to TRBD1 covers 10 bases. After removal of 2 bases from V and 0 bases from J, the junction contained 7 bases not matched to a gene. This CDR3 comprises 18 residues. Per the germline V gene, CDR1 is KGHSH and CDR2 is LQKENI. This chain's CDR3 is CASSPVSTGGFSGNTIYF. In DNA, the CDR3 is TGTGCCAGCTCACCAGTTTCGACAGGGGGCTTCTCTGGAAACACCATATATTTT.

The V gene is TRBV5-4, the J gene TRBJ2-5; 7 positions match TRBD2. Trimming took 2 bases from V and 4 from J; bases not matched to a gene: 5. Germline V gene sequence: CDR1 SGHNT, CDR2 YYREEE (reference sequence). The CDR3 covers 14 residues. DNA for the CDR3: TGTGCCAGCAGCTTCCCCGGCGGGAGAGAGACCCAGTACTTC. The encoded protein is CASSFPGGRETQYF.

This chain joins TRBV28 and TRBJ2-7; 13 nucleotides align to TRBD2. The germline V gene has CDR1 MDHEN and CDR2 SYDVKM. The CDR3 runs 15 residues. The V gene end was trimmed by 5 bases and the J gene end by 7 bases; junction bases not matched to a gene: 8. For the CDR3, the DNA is TGTGCCAGCAGTCCTCGGACTAGCGGGAGAAGAGAGCAGTACTTC. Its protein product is CASSPRTSGRREQYF. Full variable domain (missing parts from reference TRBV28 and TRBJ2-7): DVKVTQSSRYLVKRTGEKVFLECVQDMDHENMFWYRQDPGLGLRLIYFSYDVKMKEKGDIPEGYSVSREKKERFSLILESASTNQTSMYLCASSPRTSGRREQYFGPGTRLTVT.

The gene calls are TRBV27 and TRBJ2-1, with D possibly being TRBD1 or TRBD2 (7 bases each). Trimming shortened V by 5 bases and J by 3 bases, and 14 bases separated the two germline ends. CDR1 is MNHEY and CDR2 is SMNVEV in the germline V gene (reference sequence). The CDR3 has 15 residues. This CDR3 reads CASSPQGEGYNEQFF. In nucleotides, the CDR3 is TGTGCCAGCAGTCCGCAGGGGGAGGGCTACAATGAGCAGTTCTTC.

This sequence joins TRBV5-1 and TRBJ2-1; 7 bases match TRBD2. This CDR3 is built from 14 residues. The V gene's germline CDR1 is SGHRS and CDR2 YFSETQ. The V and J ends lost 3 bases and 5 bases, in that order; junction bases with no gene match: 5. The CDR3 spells CASSSGLSDNEQFF. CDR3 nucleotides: TGCGCCAGCAGCTCGGGACTATCAGACAATGAGCAGTTCTTC. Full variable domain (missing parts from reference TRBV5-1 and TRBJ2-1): KAGVTQTPRYLIKTRGQQVTLSCSPISGHRSVSWYQQTPGQGLQFLFEYFSETQRNKGNFPGRFSGRQFSNSRSEMNVSTLELGDSALYLCASSSGLSDNEQFFGPGTRLTVL.

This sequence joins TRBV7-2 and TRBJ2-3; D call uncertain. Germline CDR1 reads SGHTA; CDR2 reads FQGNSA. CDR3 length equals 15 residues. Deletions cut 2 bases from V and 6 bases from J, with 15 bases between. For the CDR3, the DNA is TGTGCCAGCAGCTTAAGTAGAGGTCCCCAGGATACGCAGTATTTT. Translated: CASSLSRGPQDTQYF.

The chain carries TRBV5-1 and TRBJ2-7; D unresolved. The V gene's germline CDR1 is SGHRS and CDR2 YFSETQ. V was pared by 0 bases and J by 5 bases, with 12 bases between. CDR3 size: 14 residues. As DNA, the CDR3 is TGCGCCAGCAGCTTGGGACACAAAACCCACGAGCAGTACTTC. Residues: CASSLGHKTHEQYF.

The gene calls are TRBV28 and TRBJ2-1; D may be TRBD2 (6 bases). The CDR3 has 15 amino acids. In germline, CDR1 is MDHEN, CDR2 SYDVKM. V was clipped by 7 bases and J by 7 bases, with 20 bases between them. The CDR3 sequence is CASKTARRAGNEQFF. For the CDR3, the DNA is TGTGCCAGCAAAACGGCGAGGAGGGCCGGGAATGAGCAGTTCTTC. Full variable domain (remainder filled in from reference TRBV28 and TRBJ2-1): DVKVTQSSRYLVKRTGEKVFLECVQDMDHENMFWYRQDPGLGLRLIYFSYDVKMKEKGDIPEGYSVSREKKERFSLILESASTNQTSMYLCASKTARRAGNEQFFGPGTRLTVL.

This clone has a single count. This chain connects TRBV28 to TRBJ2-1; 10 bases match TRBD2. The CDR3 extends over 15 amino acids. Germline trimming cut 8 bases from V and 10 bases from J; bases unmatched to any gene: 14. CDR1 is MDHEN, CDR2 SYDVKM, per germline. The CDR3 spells CASCGASGGVREQFF. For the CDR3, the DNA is TGTGCCAGCTGTGGGGCTAGCGGGGGAGTGAGGGAGCAGTTCTTC.

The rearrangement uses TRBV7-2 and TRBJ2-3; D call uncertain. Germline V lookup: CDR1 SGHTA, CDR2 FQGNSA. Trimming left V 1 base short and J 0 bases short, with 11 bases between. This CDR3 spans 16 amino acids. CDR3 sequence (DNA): TGTGCCAGCAGCTTAGTTTTTCACGGTAGCACAGATACGCAGTATTTT. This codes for CASSLVFHGSTDTQYF.

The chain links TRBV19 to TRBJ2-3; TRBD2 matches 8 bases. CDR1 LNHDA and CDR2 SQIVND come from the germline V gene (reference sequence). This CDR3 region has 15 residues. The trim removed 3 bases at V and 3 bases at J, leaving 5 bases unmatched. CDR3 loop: CASSMAGGVTDTQYF. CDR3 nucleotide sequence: TGTGCCAGTAGTATGGCCGGGGGGGTGACAGATACGCAGTATTTT.

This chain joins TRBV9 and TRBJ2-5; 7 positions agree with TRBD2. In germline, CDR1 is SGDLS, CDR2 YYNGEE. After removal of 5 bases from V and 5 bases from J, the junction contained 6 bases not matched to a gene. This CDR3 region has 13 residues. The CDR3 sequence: CASSGTKGETQYF. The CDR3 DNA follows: TGTGCCAGCAGTGGGACTAAGGGCGAGACCCAGTACTTC.

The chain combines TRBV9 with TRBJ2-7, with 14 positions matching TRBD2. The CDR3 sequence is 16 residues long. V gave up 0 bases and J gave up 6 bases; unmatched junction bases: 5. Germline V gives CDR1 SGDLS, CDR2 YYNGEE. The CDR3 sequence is CASSVAPGLAGAEQYF. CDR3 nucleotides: TGTGCCAGCAGCGTAGCGCCGGGACTAGCGGGAGCCGAGCAGTACTTC.

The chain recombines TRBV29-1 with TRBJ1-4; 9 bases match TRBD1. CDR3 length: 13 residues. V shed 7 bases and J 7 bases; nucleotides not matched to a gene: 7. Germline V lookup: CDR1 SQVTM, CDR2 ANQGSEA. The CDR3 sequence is CSAATGGFEKLFF. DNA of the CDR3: TGCAGCGCGGCGACAGGGGGATTTGAAAAACTGTTTTTT.

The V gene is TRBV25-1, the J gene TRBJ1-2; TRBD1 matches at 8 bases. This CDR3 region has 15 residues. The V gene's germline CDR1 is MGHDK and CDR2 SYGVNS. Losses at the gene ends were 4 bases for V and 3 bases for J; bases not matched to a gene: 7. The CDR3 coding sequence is TGTGCCAGCAGTGCCTTCAGGGGGCCTGACTATGGCTACACCTTC. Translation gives CASSAFRGPDYGYTF.

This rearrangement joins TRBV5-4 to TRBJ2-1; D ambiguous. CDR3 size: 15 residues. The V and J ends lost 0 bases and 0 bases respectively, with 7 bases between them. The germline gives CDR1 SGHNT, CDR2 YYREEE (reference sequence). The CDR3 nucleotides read TGTGCCAGCAGCTTGGTTCTACGCTCCTACAATGAGCAGTTCTTC. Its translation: CASSLVLRSYNEQFF. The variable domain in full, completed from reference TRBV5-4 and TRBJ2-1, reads ETGVTQSPTHLIKTRGQQVTLRCSSQSGHNTVSWYQQALGQGPQFIFQYYREEENGRGNFPPRFSGLQFPNYSSELNVNALELDDSALYLCASSLVLRSYNEQFFGPGTRLTVL.

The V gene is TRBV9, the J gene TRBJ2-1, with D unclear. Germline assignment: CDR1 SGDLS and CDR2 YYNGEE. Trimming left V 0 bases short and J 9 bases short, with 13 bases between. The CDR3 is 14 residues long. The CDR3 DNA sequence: TGTGCCAGCAGCGTAGGGGCGGCCGGCGCTGAGCAGTTCTTC. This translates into CASSVGAAGAEQFF.

The CDR3 DNA sequence: TGTGCCAGCAGTTACTTGGGACAGCACAATGAGCAGTTCTTC. Translating gives CASSYLGQHNEQFF. The chain has TRBV6-6 and TRBJ2-1, with TRBD1 identical over 7 bases. V trimming: 1 base; J trimming: 5 bases; junction bases outside the gene matches: 2. Germline CDR1 MNHNY, CDR2 SVGAGI (reference sequence). CDR3 length: 14 amino acids.

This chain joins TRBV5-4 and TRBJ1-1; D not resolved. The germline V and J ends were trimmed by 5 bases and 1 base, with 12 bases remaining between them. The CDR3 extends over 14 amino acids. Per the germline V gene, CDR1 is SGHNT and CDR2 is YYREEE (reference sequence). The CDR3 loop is CASRPARANTEAFF. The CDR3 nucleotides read TGTGCCAGCAGACCCGCGAGAGCGAACACTGAAGCTTTCTTT.

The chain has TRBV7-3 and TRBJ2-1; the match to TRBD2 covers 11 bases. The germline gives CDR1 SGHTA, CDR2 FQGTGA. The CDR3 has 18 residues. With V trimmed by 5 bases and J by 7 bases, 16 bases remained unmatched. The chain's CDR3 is CASSHPPGSGGGLNEQFF. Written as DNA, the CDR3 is TGTGCCAGCAGCCACCCTCCGGGTAGCGGGGGGGGCTTGAATGAGCAGTTCTTC. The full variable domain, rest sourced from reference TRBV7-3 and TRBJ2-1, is GAGVSQTPSNKVTEKGKYVELRCDPISGHTALYWYRQSLGQGPEFLIYFQGTGAADDSGLPNDRFFAVRPEGSVSTLKIQRTERGDSAVYLCASSHPPGSGGGLNEQFFGPGTRLTVL.

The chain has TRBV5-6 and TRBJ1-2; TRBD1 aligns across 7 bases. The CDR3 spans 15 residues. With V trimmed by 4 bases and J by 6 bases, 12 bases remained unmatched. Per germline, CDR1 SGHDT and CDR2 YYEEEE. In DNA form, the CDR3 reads TGTGCCAGCAGCCCAAGCCTGACAGGGAACCATGGCTACACCTTC. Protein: CASSPSLTGNHGYTF.

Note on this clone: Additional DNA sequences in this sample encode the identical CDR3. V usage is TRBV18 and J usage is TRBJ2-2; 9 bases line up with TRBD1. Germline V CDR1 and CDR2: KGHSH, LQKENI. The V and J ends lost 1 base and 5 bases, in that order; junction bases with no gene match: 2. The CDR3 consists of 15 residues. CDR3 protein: CASSPRTGVTGELFF. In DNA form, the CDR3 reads TGTGCCAGCTCACCACGGACAGGGGTAACCGGGGAGCTGTTTTTT.